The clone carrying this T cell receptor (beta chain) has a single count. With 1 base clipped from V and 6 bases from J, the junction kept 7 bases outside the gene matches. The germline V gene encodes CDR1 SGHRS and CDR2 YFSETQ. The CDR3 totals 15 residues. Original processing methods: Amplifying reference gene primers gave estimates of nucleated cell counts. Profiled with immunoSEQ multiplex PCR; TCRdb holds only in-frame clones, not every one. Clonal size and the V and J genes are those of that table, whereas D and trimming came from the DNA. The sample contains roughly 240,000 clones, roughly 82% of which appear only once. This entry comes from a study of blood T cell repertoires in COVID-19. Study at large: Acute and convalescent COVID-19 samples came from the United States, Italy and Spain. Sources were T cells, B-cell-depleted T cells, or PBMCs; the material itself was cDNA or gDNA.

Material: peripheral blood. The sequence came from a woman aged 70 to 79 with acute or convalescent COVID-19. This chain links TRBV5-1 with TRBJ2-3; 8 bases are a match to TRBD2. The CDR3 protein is CASSLPTGGSDTQYF. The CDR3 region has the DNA TGCGCCAGCAGCTTGCCAACGGGGGGGTCGGATACGCAGTATTTT.